One TCR beta chain is described in this entry. The CDR3 covers 13 residues. CDR1 is SGHRS and CDR2 is YFSETQ in the germline V gene. The entry originates in a study of OX40 agonist ivuxolimab in advanced cancers. Across the whole study: Ivuxolimab, an antibody that agonizes OX40 (CD134), was administered to the patients. Partial responses occurred in three patients (one hepatocellular carcinoma, two cutaneous melanoma).

The protocol was immunoSEQ multiplex PCR, while the TCRdb copy is restricted to in-frame clones and leaves out a portion. The sample holds more than 95,000 clones, 85% to 95% seen once. At cycle 4 day 1, cycle 7 day 1, and baseline, blood was sampled. Sequencing used CD4+ or CD8+ T cells sorted from blood, obtained in a trial of the OX40 agonist ivuxolimab. This TCR was sampled from an adult with an advanced solid tumor such as melanoma, head and neck, liver or kidney cancer. V is TRBV5-1 and J is TRBJ2-5; D may be TRBD1 or TRBD2 (5 bases each). The assigned J gene may be wrong: the sequence end matches TRBJ2-7 better. DNA for the CDR3: TGCGCCAGCAGCTTGGGGGACGGCTACGAGCAGTACTTC. Its protein product is CASSLGDGYEQYF.